A selection of T cell receptor beta chains follows, all from one sample in a study of PD-1 blockade in mismatch repair-deficient tumors. Measured with immunoSEQ multiplex PCR; TCRdb has only the in-frame clones, and not every one. The data show 100,000 to 150,000 clones, more than 70% seen once. Source: peripheral blood, taken approximately 72 weeks after starting pembrolizumab. Receptors were obtained from an adult with mismatch repair-deficient cancer. The conserved cysteine and the conserved F or W are not part of the CDR3 here.

J: TRBJ2-7; V: TRBV27; CDR3: ASSFGQAPYEQY
J: TRBJ2-7; V: TRBV19; CDR3: ASSIGPVEGYEQY
J: TRBJ2-2; V: TRBV7-2; CDR3: ASSFTSGHYTGELF
J: TRBJ2-1; V: TRBV6-6; CDR3: ASEVGGPNNEQF
J: TRBJ1-4; V: TRBV5-4; CDR3: ASSSQGSNEKLF
J: TRBJ1-2; V: TRBV5-1; CDR3: ASSLDIGGLWGYT
J: TRBJ1-4; V: TRBV4-3; CDR3: ASSQDSATNEKLF
J: TRBJ2-7; V: TRBV6-4; CDR3: ASSDSSLRERAYLYEQY
J: TRBJ2-7; V: TRBV6-5; CDR3: ASSYGQGAYEQY
J: TRBJ2-7; V: TRBV29-1; CDR3: SVEAAQSYEQY
J: TRBJ2-3; V: TRBV7-8; CDR3: ASSSGRIADTQY
J: TRBJ2-6; V: TRBV2; CDR3: ARQTHSGANVLT
J: TRBJ2-2; V: TRBV11-2; CDR3: ASSLLKGTNTGELF
J: TRBJ2-7; V: TRBV2; CDR3: ASSEVGHIGYEQY
J: TRBJ1-2; V: TRBV5-6; CDR3: ASSFVGTNYGYT
J: TRBJ2-7; V: TRBV7-9; CDR3: ASSLAPLYEQY
J: TRBJ2-1; V: TRBV28; CDR3: ASTIGTSGYNEQF
J: TRBJ2-7; V: TRBV10-3; CDR3: AISEKASYEQY
J: TRBJ2-3; V: TRBV30; CDR3: ACLYSSGITDTQY
J: TRBJ1-2; V: TRBV14; CDR3: ASSQDNYGYT
J: TRBJ2-3; V: TRBV9; CDR3: ASSSKREYPDTQY
J: TRBJ2-7; V: TRBV18; CDR3: ASSPPGGSYEQY
J: TRBJ2-2; V: TRBV13; CDR3: ASSINTGELF
J: TRBJ2-7; V: TRBV6-5; CDR3: ASSYRQAGYEQY
J: TRBJ2-2; V: TRBV30; CDR3: AWNAGTGHTGELF
J: TRBJ2-7; V: TRBV5-1; CDR3: ASSARDGSRVNEQY
J: TRBJ2-1; V: TRBV4-3; CDR3: ASSPSSYTAKQF
J: TRBJ2-7; V: TRBV2; CDR3: ASSTRGWDPYEQY
J: TRBJ2-5; V: TRBV14; CDR3: ASSQDRDREFVGETQY
J: TRBJ1-1; V: TRBV7-9; CDR3: ASSLSSSGPSNTEAF
J: TRBJ1-2; V: TRBV10-3; CDR3: AISESHRAILGYGYT
J: TRBJ2-1; V: TRBV29-1; CDR3: SVEGNEQF
J: TRBJ2-1; V: TRBV7-2; CDR3: ASSLRSSGFYNEQF
J: TRBJ2-7; V: TRBV7-9; CDR3: ASSLVAGFYEQY
J: TRBJ2-2; V: TRBV28; CDR3: ASSFIGAGTGELF
J: TRBJ2-7; V: TRBV13; CDR3: ASSWKSYEQY
J: TRBJ2-7; V: TRBV5-1; CDR3: ASSQTSGSYEQY
J: TRBJ2-7; V: TRBV19; CDR3: ASSIDRYRPYEQY
J: TRBJ2-7; V: TRBV19; CDR3: ASSPRLFDEQY
J: TRBJ2-7; V: TRBV9; CDR3: ASSVSAGEGYEQY
J: TRBJ2-3; V: TRBV29-1; CDR3: SVEGGGVWGGTTDTQY
J: TRBJ1-1; V: TRBV6-5; CDR3: ASSYVQGDEAF
J: TRBJ1-1; V: TRBV28; CDR3: ARHKDGTGEMNTEAF
J: TRBJ2-1; V: TRBV20-1; CDR3: SATGVNEQF
J: TRBJ2-7; V: TRBV5-1; CDR3: ASSLGEGYYEQY
J: TRBJ2-7; V: TRBV4-1; CDR3: ASSQDLAQLSYEQY
J: TRBJ2-5; V: TRBV7-9; CDR3: ASSSGGEGLQETQY
J: TRBJ2-1; V: TRBV7-9; CDR3: ASSLSFGVSYNEQF
J: TRBJ2-1; V: TRBV4-1; CDR3: ASSQEGTSDEQF
J: TRBJ1-5; V: TRBV19; CDR3: ASSIADRADQPQH
J: TRBJ2-3; V: TRBV6-6; CDR3: ATQLIGTDTQY
J: TRBJ2-1; V: TRBV2; CDR3: ASSANGVYEQF
J: TRBJ2-7; V: TRBV2; CDR3: ASSGAVARSYEQY
J: TRBJ2-1; V: TRBV5-1; CDR3: ASSFNNEQF
J: TRBJ2-1; V: TRBV6-5; CDR3: ASSYSTSGIRNEQF
J: TRBJ2-5; V: TRBV5-6; CDR3: ASSSQETQY
J: TRBJ1-1; V: TRBV4-1; CDR3: ASSRVMNTEAF
J: TRBJ2-7; V: TRBV19; CDR3: ASSVGGEQY
J: TRBJ1-2; V: TRBV29-1; CDR3: SVRDSERYGYT